These 27 T cell receptor beta chains were all obtained from the same sample, sequenced in a study of T cell repertoires in cytomegalovirus infection (dated by TCRdb to the late 2010s). The data were produced on an Illumina HiSeq 1500. TCRdb reprocessed the public reads (quality trimming at Q25 with fastp, clone calling with MiXCR) and kept in-frame beta chains. When rows share a CDR3 protein, they turn into one entry using the most common DNA and genes. This sample is represented by some 240,000 distinct CDR3 sequences; about 18% of them were singletons. The ten largest account for about 45% of the sample. Specimen: CD8+ T cells from PBMCs. These receptors originate from a human donor in good health (CMV status not recorded). Some clones in this sample may be carry-over from other donors' samples.

This clonotype was detected many times. At one end, the junction sequence differs from germline, possibly due to a read error. V usage is TRBV12-3 or TRBV12-4 and J usage is TRBJ2-5; D call uncertain. This CDR3 region has 11 residues. The CDR3 DNA reads TGTGCCAGCAGATTCCAAGGGACCCAGTACTTC. It encodes CASRFQGTQYF.

Many counts were recorded for this clonotype. The J gene is TRBJ2-1, the V gene TRBV7-6, with 7 positions matching TRBD1. Trimming removed 9 bases from V and 6 bases from J; junction bases left unmatched: 8. The germline V gene encodes CDR1 SGHVS and CDR2 FNYEAQ. The CDR3 length is 13 residues. CDR3 sequence reads: CASTTGVANEQFF. The CDR3 coding sequence is TGTGCCAGTACTACAGGGGTTGCCAATGAGCAGTTCTTC.

This clonotype was seen ten or more times. The genes are TRBV4-1 and TRBJ1-1; the D is unclear. V lost 3 bases to trimming and J lost 1 base, with 6 bases between them. The CDR3 loop spans 13 amino acids. CDR1 and CDR2 from the germline V gene are MGHRA and YSYEKL. The CDR3 reads CASSQEPNTEAFF. CDR3 coding DNA: TGCGCCAGCAGCCAGGAACCGAACACTGAAGCTTTCTTT.

The chain is built from TRBV14 and TRBJ2-2; 7 nucleotides line up with TRBD1. This CDR3 has 15 amino acids. V was pared by 4 bases and J by 7 bases, with 9 bases of the junction left unmatched. Germline V lookup: CDR1 SGHDN, CDR2 FVKESK. As DNA, the CDR3 is TGTGCCAGCAGCCCACACAGGGGTCCAAGCGGGGAGCTGTTTTTT. Its protein product is CASSPHRGPSGELFF. The full variable domain, in which reference TRBV14 and TRBJ2-2 provide the parts outside the CDR3, is EAGVTQFPSHSVIEKGQTVTLRCDPISGHDNLYWYRRVMGKEIKFLLHFVKESKQDESGMPNNRFLAERTGGTYSTLKVQPAELEDSGVYFCASSPHRGPSGELFFGEGSRLTVL.

This clonotype has a count of ten or more. The rearrangement joins TRBV7-8 to TRBJ2-2, with 14 bases lining up with TRBD2. This CDR3 region has 18 residues. Germline CDR1 SGHVS, CDR2 FQNEAQ. Germline trimming cut 3 bases from V and 4 bases from J; bases unmatched to any gene: 7. CDR3 amino acids: CASSLTSGGAAVTGELFF. The CDR3 region has the DNA TGTGCCAGCAGCTTGACTAGCGGGGGGGCCGCTGTCACCGGGGAGCTGTTTTTT.

This clonotype was counted many times. The chain has TRBV7-9 and TRBJ2-7; TRBD1 matches at 7 bases. There are 15 residues in the CDR3. Germline CDR1 reads SEHNR; CDR2 reads FQNEAQ (reference sequence). Trimming took 5 bases from V and 6 from J; bases not matched to a gene: 13. The CDR3 DNA sequence: TGTGCCAGCAGCCCCGCCGGACAGGATCTTCTCGAGCAGTACTTC. Translating it yields CASSPAGQDLLEQYF.

This clonotype was recorded a few times. The rearrangement joins TRBV12-3 or TRBV12-4 to TRBJ2-1, with D unresolved. Deletions cut 2 bases from V and 0 bases from J, with 8 bases between. The CDR3 totals 15 residues. CDR3 protein: CASSLFLDSYNEQFF. The CDR3 DNA reads as TGTGCCAGCAGTTTATTCCTCGACTCCTACAATGAGCAGTTCTTC.

This clonotype showed up many times. The V and J genes are TRBV4-2 and TRBJ2-7, with 7 bases lining up with TRBD2. J was trimmed by 2 bases and V by 0 bases; bases with no gene match: 10. The CDR3 is 17 residues long. CDR1 LGHNA and CDR2 YNFKEQ come from the germline V gene. CDR3 amino acids: CASSQDYVSGITYEQYF. Written as DNA, the CDR3 is TGTGCCAGCAGCCAAGATTACGTGAGCGGGATAACCTACGAGCAGTACTTC.

The table lists this clonotype with many counts. The chain uses TRBV7-8 and TRBJ2-7; D remains ambiguous. The CDR3 has 19 amino acids. Germline V gene sequence: CDR1 SGHVS, CDR2 FQNEAQ. The V gene lost 2 bases and the J gene lost 2 bases, with 25 bases spanning the gap. Here the CDR3 reads CASSLFDWQYRGKTYEQYF. The CDR3 DNA reads TGTGCCAGCAGCTTATTTGACTGGCAATACAGAGGCAAAACCTACGAGCAGTACTTC. Combining the CDR3 with reference TRBV7-8 and TRBJ2-7 gives the whole variable domain GAGVSQSPRYKVAKRGQDVALRCDPISGHVSLFWYQQALGQGPEFLTYFQNEAQLDKSGLPSDRFFAERPEGSVSTLKIQRTQQEDSAVYLCASSLFDWQYRGKTYEQYFGPGTRLTVT.

The genes are TRBV7-3 and TRBJ1-5; perhaps TRBD1 as D (6 bases). Germline CDR1 SGHTA, CDR2 FQGTGA. The CDR3 runs 15 residues. V gave up 6 bases and J gave up 0 bases, with 12 bases separating them. CDR3 bases: TGTGCCAGCAGTCCAGGACAGAATAGCAATCAGCCCCAGCATTTT. It yields the protein CASSPGQNSNQPQHF.

This clonotype was found many times. The chain couples TRBV6-6 to TRBJ1-6; D might be TRBD1 (5 bases). With 3 bases removed from V and 7 bases from J, the gap between germline ends came to 16 bases. Germline V gene data show CDR1 as MNHNY and CDR2 as SVGAGI (reference sequence). The CDR3 extends over 16 amino acids. CDR3 region: CASSYIPTGINSPLHF. The CDR3 DNA sequence: TGTGCCAGCAGTTATATCCCCACAGGAATCAATTCACCCCTCCACTTT.

This clonotype was observed many times. V gene TRBV7-9 combines with J gene TRBJ2-1; weak D call: TRBD2 (5 bases). V shed 5 bases and J shed 8 bases, with 19 bases lying between them. Germline assignment: CDR1 SEHNR and CDR2 FQNEAQ (reference sequence). The CDR3 loop spans 15 amino acids. The CDR3 DNA sequence: TGTGCCAGCAGCCACCGTGGGCTCGGGGTCCATGAGCAGTTCTTC. Protein: CASSHRGLGVHEQFF.

There are a few counts of this clonotype. The chain has TRBV28 and TRBJ2-5; the match to TRBD2 covers 9 bases. CDR1 is MDHEN, CDR2 SYDVKM, per germline. The CDR3 contains 14 residues. V was pared by 8 bases and J by 4 bases, with 8 bases of the junction left unmatched. The CDR3 is CASERGASGETQYF. Here the CDR3 DNA reads TGTGCCAGCGAGCGGGGGGCCTCGGGAGAGACCCAGTACTTC. The whole variable domain, filled in from reference TRBV28 and TRBJ2-5, reads DVKVTQSSRYLVKRTGEKVFLECVQDMDHENMFWYRQDPGLGLRLIYFSYDVKMKEKGDIPEGYSVSREKKERFSLILESASTNQTSMYLCASERGASGETQYFGPGTRLLVL.

This sequence joins TRBV7-8 and TRBJ2-1; TRBD1 aligns across 9 bases. The CDR3 loop spans 14 amino acids. After removal of 3 bases from V and 16 bases from J, the junction contained 13 bases not matched to a gene. Germline V gene data show CDR1 as SGHVS and CDR2 as FQNEAQ. CDR3 DNA sequence: TGTGCCAGCAGCTTGGGACAGGGATTTGGTGCTAAATTCTTC. It encodes CASSLGQGFGAKFF.

The rearrangement joins TRBV27 to TRBJ2-3; 7 nucleotides align to TRBD2. The V and J ends lost 5 bases and 5 bases, in that order; junction bases with no gene match: 13. Germline-derived CDR1 and CDR2 are MNHEY and SMNVEV (reference sequence). The CDR3 covers 16 residues. CDR3 in DNA: TGTGCCAGCAGTCCCTGGACTAGTCCGGGTAGAGATACGCAGTATTTT. This encodes CASSPWTSPGRDTQYF.

The V gene is TRBV5-1, the J gene TRBJ2-7, with a weak D call TRBD1 (6 bases). CDR1 and CDR2 (germline): SGHRS, YFSETQ. The ends were cut back, 0 bases at V and 0 bases at J, with 13 bases in the middle. The CDR3 spans 16 residues. The CDR3 nucleotides are TGCGCCAGCAGCTTGGCGGGCCAGGGGTTCTCCTACGAGCAGTACTTC. Protein product: CASSLAGQGFSYEQYF.

This clonotype has at least ten counts. The chain is built from TRBV7-2 and TRBJ2-1, with TRBD2 identical over 9 bases. This CDR3 spans 14 amino acids. The germline V gene has CDR1 SGHTA and CDR2 FQGNSA. Losses at the gene ends were 2 bases for V and 8 bases for J; bases not matched to a gene: 4. Written as DNA, the CDR3 is TGTGCCAGCAGCTTATTGCGGGGGGGCCATGAGCAGTTCTTC. Encoded protein: CASSLLRGGHEQFF. The full variable domain, completed using reference TRBV7-2 and TRBJ2-1, is GAGVSQSPSNKVTEKGKDVELRCDPISGHTALYWYRQSLGQGLEFLIYFQGNSAPDKSGLPSDRFSAERTGGSVSTLTIQRTQQEDSAVYLCASSLLRGGHEQFFGPGTRLTVL.

V usage is TRBV7-2 and J usage is TRBJ2-7; 7 bases fit TRBD1. The CDR3 runs to 15 residues. V lost 2 bases to trimming and J lost 4 bases; unmatched junction nucleotides: 8. CDR1 and CDR2 (germline): SGHTA, FQGNSA. The CDR3 spells CASSLSAGGRYEQYF. The DNA for the CDR3 is TGTGCCAGCAGCTTAAGTGCAGGGGGAAGGTACGAGCAGTACTTC.

V usage is TRBV27 and J usage is TRBJ1-2; 9 positions agree with TRBD1. This CDR3 has 16 amino acids. Germline loops: CDR1 MNHEY, CDR2 SMNVEV (reference sequence). The V segment lost 4 bases and the J segment 1 base; nucleotides outside the gene matches: 7. This chain's CDR3 is CASSSGTGYFNYGYTF. The CDR3 DNA sequence: TGTGCCAGCAGTTCCGGGACAGGGTACTTTAACTATGGCTACACCTTC.

This clonotype has just a few counts. This sequence joins TRBV7-2 and TRBJ2-1; 7 nucleotides line up with TRBD1. CDR1 and CDR2 (germline): SGHTA, FQGNSA. This CDR3 contains 16 residues. V shed 4 bases and J 9 bases; nucleotides not matched to a gene: 15. The CDR3 reads CASSSSEGADIGEQFF. The DNA of the CDR3 is TGTGCCAGCAGCTCCAGTGAGGGGGCCGATATCGGTGAGCAGTTCTTC.

In this sample, this clonotype turned up many times. The V call is TRBV7-2, the J call TRBJ2-2; 8 nucleotides match TRBD1. The CDR3 spans 14 residues. V lost 4 bases to trimming and J lost 6 bases; unmatched junction nucleotides: 4. Germline V gives CDR1 SGHTA, CDR2 FQGNSA. DNA for the CDR3: TGTGCCAGCAGCTGGACAGGGACCCCCGGGGAGCTGTTTTTT. Residues: CASSWTGTPGELFF.

The chain joins TRBV5-1 to TRBJ1-1; D is possibly TRBD1 (5 bases). The CDR3 contains 16 residues. Trimming removed 1 base from V and 0 bases from J, with 13 bases in between. Germline V gene lookup returns CDR1 SGHRS and CDR2 YFSETQ. This chain's CDR3 is CASSLIGAPMNTEAFF. In nucleotides, the CDR3 is TGCGCCAGCAGCTTGATAGGGGCACCCATGAACACTGAAGCTTTCTTT.

This clonotype was observed many times. The chain is built from TRBV7-6 and TRBJ2-1; D possibly uses TRBD1 or TRBD2 (5 bases each). From germline, CDR1 is SGHVS and CDR2 FNYEAQ. This CDR3 comprises 13 residues. V was shortened by 3 bases and J by 5 bases, with 8 bases between the two germline ends. This CDR3 reads CASSLMGDNEQFF. The CDR3 nucleotides read TGTGCCAGCAGCTTGATGGGGGACAATGAGCAGTTCTTC.

This clonotype was seen many times. The CDR3 DNA sequence: TGTGCCAGCAGTAGTTTTTCCGGGACACGGCGACAAGAGACCCAGTACTTC. Translating gives CASSSFSGTRRQETQYF. This chain joins TRBV7-6 and TRBJ2-5; D may be TRBD1 (6 bases). CDR1 is SGHVS and CDR2 is FNYEAQ in the germline V gene. V lost 6 bases to trimming and J lost 2 bases, with 22 bases between them. The CDR3 is 17 amino acids.

This clonotype has just a few counts. This chain links TRBV29-1 with TRBJ2-3; TRBD2 matches at 8 bases. Unmatched junction bases numbered 15, after V lost 5 bases and J lost 2 bases. CDR1 and CDR2 (germline): SQVTM, ANQGSEA. The CDR3 contains 17 residues. The DNA for the CDR3 is TGCAGCGTTCGACTAGCGACGAAACCCACGGCCACAGATACGCAGTATTTT. This gives the protein CSVRLATKPTATDTQYF.

This clonotype was counted ten times or more. This chain uses TRBV7-2 with TRBJ2-5; TRBD2 aligns across 10 bases. Trimming at V came to 5 bases and at J to 4 bases, leaving 10 bases not matched to a gene. Germline V gene lookup returns CDR1 SGHTA and CDR2 FQGNSA. This CDR3 region has 16 residues. The CDR3 sequence is CASSHTTSGVGETQYF. The CDR3 DNA sequence: TGTGCCAGCAGCCACACCACTAGCGGGGTTGGAGAGACCCAGTACTTC. The full variable domain, with the rest looked up from reference TRBV7-2 and TRBJ2-5, is GAGVSQSPSNKVTEKGKDVELRCDPISGHTALYWYRQSLGQGLEFLIYFQGNSAPDKSGLPSDRFSAERTGGSVSTLTIQRTQQEDSAVYLCASSHTTSGVGETQYFGPGTRLLVL.

The V gene is TRBV7-9, the J gene TRBJ1-1, with D unclear. V was shortened by 5 bases and J by 1 base, with 11 bases between the two germline ends. From germline, CDR1 is SEHNR and CDR2 FQNEAQ (reference sequence). The CDR3 extends over 14 amino acids. The CDR3 loop reads CASSDPRGNTEAFF. CDR3 DNA sequence: TGTGCCAGCAGCGATCCCCGGGGGAACACTGAAGCTTTCTTT.